The rows below give T cell receptor beta chains drawn from one sample of a study of regulatory T cells in long-lasting Graves disease. TCRdb itself ran the multiplex PCR reads through MiXCR, one entry per CDR3 protein. The data hold approximately 460,000 distinct CDR3 sequences, with about a sixth observed a single time. These data also featured in a second study, about T cells in Graves' hyperthyroidism and ophthalmopathy.

Material: peripheral blood mononuclear cells (PBMCs), obtained at new diagnosis, from a patient treated with antithyroid drugs. The receptors come from a woman in her 30s with Graves disease. CDR3s include the opening cysteine and the closing phenylalanine or tryptophan. The D gene is left open where the match is weak. A clone size is listed for some rows: how often the clone was seen (once, few, many), or a class if it is expanded.

size,J,D,V,DNA,CDR3
many,TRBJ2-3,NA,TRBV5-1,TGCGCCAGCAGCTTGTCAAAAGATACGCAGTATTTT,CASSLSKDTQYF
many,TRBJ2-1,NA,TRBV20-1,TGCAGTGCTAGAGACCCCATAGCGCTCTCCTACAATGAGCAGTTCTTC,CSARDPIALSYNEQFF
many,TRBJ2-1,NA,TRBV28,TGTGCCAGCAGTCAAGGGCTGTTATTTTACAATGAGCAGTTCTTC,CASSQGLLFYNEQFF
many,TRBJ2-3,TRBD1,TRBV11-3,TGTGCCAGCAGCTCAGGGGGCTTCACAGATACGCAGTATTTT,CASSSGGFTDTQYF
many,TRBJ2-3,TRBD2,TRBV4-3,TGCGCCAGCAGCCAAGAAATTATGAGCGGGATTTCCTACTTCACAGATACGCAGTATTTT,CASSQEIMSGISYFTDTQYF
few,TRBJ2-2,NA,TRBV28,TGTGCCAGCCGCCTAGGGGGCGGGAGGTCTCGGAAGAAAAGAGACACCGGGGAGCTGTTTTTT,CASRLGGGRSRKKRDTGELFF
NA,TRBJ2-1,TRBD2,TRBV7-9,TGTGCCAGCAGGCAATTCCGGACTAGCCACAATGAGCAGTTCTTC,CASRQFRTSHNEQFF
many,TRBJ1-5,NA,TRBV10-2,TGCGCCAGCAGTGATCCGTATAGCAATCAGCCCCAGCATTTT,CASSDPYSNQPQHF
NA,TRBJ1-2,NA,TRBV14,TGTGCCAGCAGCCAAGTACAGGGACCCTATGGCTACACCTTC,CASSQVQGPYGYTF
NA,TRBJ2-3,NA,TRBV6-1,TGTGCCAGCCGGGCCCCCGGCGTAGATACGCAGTATTTT,CASRAPGVDTQYF
many,TRBJ2-1,TRBD2,TRBV9,TGTGCCAGCAGCGTAGCTTGGTCAGCGGGAGGGGTGGAGCAGTTCTTC,CASSVAWSAGGVEQFF
many,TRBJ2-5,TRBD2,TRBV4-2,TGTGCCAGCAGCCGACTACTGACCTCCGGGACTAGCGGGTACCAAGAGACCCAGTACTTC,CASSRLLTSGTSGYQETQYF
many,TRBJ2-7,NA,TRBV28,TGTGCCAGCAGTTTGAATGGGGGCGAGCAGTACTTC,CASSLNGGEQYF
many,TRBJ1-5,NA,TRBV6-5,TGTGCCAGCAGTTACTCGACCTATCTGGGGAGCAATCAGCCCCAGCATTTT,CASSYSTYLGSNQPQHF
many,TRBJ2-3,TRBD2,TRBV20-1,TGCAGTGACGGGACTAGCGGGAGGGATACGCAGTATTTT,CSDGTSGRDTQYF
NA,TRBJ1-5,TRBD1,TRBV6-1,TGTGCCACCCGTGGACTCGGGGACAGAAGAGGGTATCAGCCCCAGCATTTT,CATRGLGDRRGYQPQHF
many,TRBJ1-1,NA,TRBV30,TGTGCCTGGAGCGGTGGACGGCCGAACACTGAAGCTTTCTTT,CAWSGGRPNTEAFF
many,TRBJ2-7,TRBD1,TRBV30,TGTGCCTGGAGTGCCCCCCGGACAGGGGAGGCCTACGAGCAGTACTTC,CAWSAPRTGEAYEQYF
many,TRBJ1-1,NA,TRBV6-5,TGTGCCAGCAGTTACTCGAGGATACGCTCATGGGGTAGCACTGAAGCTTTCTTT,CASSYSRIRSWGSTEAFF
NA,TRBJ1-2,NA,TRBV29-1,TGCAGCGTTGATAACATCGGGACAACCTATGGCTACACCTTC,CSVDNIGTTYGYTF
few,TRBJ1-4,NA,TRBV19,TGTGCCAGTACCTCCCTATGGGGGGTAAATGAAAAACTGTTTTTT,CASTSLWGVNEKLFF
many,TRBJ1-1,NA,TRBV9,TGTGCCAGCAGCCCCACCGGCCTTGAAGCTTTCTTT,CASSPTGLEAFF
many,TRBJ2-7,NA,TRBV27,TGTGCCACCCTCTTAGGGTACGAGCAGTACTTC,CATLLGYEQYF
NA,TRBJ1-2,NA,TRBV29-1,TGCAGCGGTGGAGATCCCGGGGACTACTATGGCTACACCTTC,CSGGDPGDYYGYTF
few,TRBJ2-6,NA,TRBV7-2,TGTGCCAGACGACCTTTCGGGGCCAACGTCCTGACTTTC,CARRPFGANVLTF
few,TRBJ2-5,NA,TRBV7-9,TGTGCCAGCAGCTCCCTATACCAAGAGACCCAGTACTTC,CASSSLYQETQYF
many,TRBJ2-1,NA,TRBV6-1,TGTGCCACCGCCGGGAGTTTCGGGAATGAGCAGTTCTTC,CATAGSFGNEQFF